These 32 T cell receptor beta chains were all obtained from the same sample, sequenced in a study of blood T cell repertoires in COVID-19. Generated by immunoSEQ multiplex PCR, the TCRdb table keeps only in-frame clones and is missing some. The sample shows fewer than 250,000 clones, about 80% of them seen only once. The sequencing input was peripheral blood. Receptors originate from a woman in her fifties or sixties with COVID-19, enrolled during active disease.

The chain carries TRBV11-3 and TRBJ2-2; D might be TRBD2 (6 bases). Deletions cut 1 base from V and 5 bases from J, with 11 bases between. Germline CDR1 reads SGHNT; CDR2 reads YENEEA. The CDR3 contains 15 residues. The CDR3 DNA reads TGTGCCAGCAGCTTAGGGGGGGAATTGACCGGGGAGCTGTTTTTT. This codes for CASSLGGELTGELFF.

This clone was observed a handful of times. The J gene is TRBJ1-2, the V gene TRBV19, with no clear D. The CDR3 runs 15 residues. Germline values: CDR1 LNHDA, CDR2 SQIVND (reference sequence). V lost 3 bases and J 4 bases, leaving 15 bases between the germline ends. In DNA form, the CDR3 reads TGTGCCAGTAGTATCCTGCGGAGGGATACCTATGGCTACACCTTC. It translates to CASSILRRDTYGYTF.

This chain links TRBV5-4 with TRBJ2-7; TRBD2 agrees at 16 bases. The CDR3 length is 16 residues. The V segment lost 5 bases and the J segment 5 bases; nucleotides outside the gene matches: 7. The germline gives CDR1 SGHNT, CDR2 YYREEE (reference sequence). In DNA, the CDR3 is TGTGCCAGCAGGAGGGGGACTAGCGGGAGGGCCGACGAGCAGTACTTC. Protein: CASRRGTSGRADEQYF.

CDR3 nucleotide sequence: TGTGCCAGCGGGAGTGAAGGCTATGGCTACACCTTC. It yields the protein CASGSEGYGYTF. The chain combines TRBV2 with TRBJ1-2; the D is unclear. Trimming shortened V by 8 bases and J by 4 bases, and 11 bases separated the two germline ends. This CDR3 contains 12 residues. Germline-derived CDR1 and CDR2 are SNHLY and FYNNEI.

This chain uses TRBV7-3 with TRBJ2-1, with D maybe TRBD2 (5 bases). The V end was cut by 3 bases, the J end by 10 bases, with 19 bases between. The CDR3 consists of 15 residues. Germline-derived CDR1 and CDR2 are SGHTA and FQGTGA. The CDR3 bases are TGTGCCAGCAGCTTGAGGGCGGGTGGCGTTGAGGAGCAGTTCTTC. Protein: CASSLRAGGVEEQFF.

This rearrangement joins TRBV6-6 to TRBJ1-6; possible D gene TRBD1, 6 bases. V gave up 8 bases and J gave up 15 bases, with 23 bases separating them. The CDR3 runs to 14 residues. Germline V gene lookup returns CDR1 MNHNY and CDR2 SVGAGI (reference sequence). CDR3 in DNA: TGTGCCAGCTGTACCGGGGACACCGGTTCTCGCCTCCACTTT. Protein sequence: CASCTGDTGSRLHF.

The gene calls are TRBV6-5 and TRBJ1-1; TRBD1 matches at 11 bases. V shed 2 bases, J shed 11 bases, and the junction held 10 bases outside the gene matches. The CDR3 consists of 15 residues. Germline V gene sequence: CDR1 MNHEY, CDR2 SVGAGI. The CDR3 loop reads CASSYATGTGGSAFF. CDR3 nucleotides: TGTGCCAGCAGTTACGCGACGGGGACAGGGGGATCCGCTTTCTTT.

The chain employs TRBV9 and TRBJ2-2, with TRBD2 matching 7 bases. V gave up 3 bases and J gave up 2 bases; unmatched junction bases: 4. CDR1 SGDLS and CDR2 YYNGEE come from the germline V gene. The CDR3 runs 15 residues. The CDR3 protein is CASSEGGGNTGELFF. CDR3 sequence (DNA): TGTGCCAGCAGCGAGGGCGGGGGAAACACCGGGGAGCTGTTTTTT.

The V and J genes are TRBV2 and TRBJ2-5, with D hard to call. V lost 0 bases and J lost 2, with 4 bases in between. The germline gives CDR1 SNHLY, CDR2 FYNNEI. This CDR3 is 13 amino acids long. In nucleotides, the CDR3 is TGTGCCAGCAGTGAAGCCTTACAAGAGACCCAGTACTTC. The encoded protein is CASSEALQETQYF.

The chain couples TRBV19 to TRBJ2-1, with D maybe TRBD2 (5 bases). The CDR3 loop spans 16 amino acids. Deletions cut 6 bases from V and 1 base from J, with 16 bases between. CDR1 and CDR2 (germline): LNHDA, SQIVND (reference sequence). The CDR3 DNA reads TGTGCCAGTAGCCAACTAGTCCTGGGGTCCTACAATGAGCAGTTCTTC. Amino acids: CASSQLVLGSYNEQFF.

This rearrangement joins TRBV3-1 (or the pseudogene TRBV3-2) to TRBJ1-3, with 8 bases matching TRBD1. The length of the CDR3 is 14 residues. Germline trimming cut 6 bases from V and 7 bases from J; bases unmatched to any gene: 8. Germline-derived CDR1 and CDR2 are LGHDT and YNNKEL (reference sequence). CDR3 sequence: CASSRTGSSNTIYF. The CDR3 nucleotides read TGTGCCAGCAGTAGGACAGGGTCGAGTAACACCATATATTTT.

The chain uses TRBV19 and TRBJ2-7; 8 bases match TRBD1. This CDR3 is 16 amino acids long. In germline, CDR1 is LNHDA, CDR2 SQIVND (reference sequence). The trim removed 2 bases at V and 4 bases at J, leaving 10 bases unmatched. The CDR3 protein is CASSIYGRQGSYEQYF. The CDR3, as DNA: TGTGCCAGTAGTATATACGGGAGACAGGGGTCGTACGAGCAGTACTTC.

The genes are TRBV29-1 and TRBJ2-1; D is perhaps TRBD2 (5 bases). CDR1 is SQVTM, CDR2 ANQGSEA, per germline. The CDR3 covers 13 residues. V lost 0 bases, J lost 10 bases, and 13 bases lay in between. The CDR3 here is CSVEEGGSGEQFF. The CDR3 DNA is TGCAGCGTTGAAGAGGGCGGGTCAGGCGAGCAGTTCTTC.

The chain uses TRBV27 and TRBJ1-5, with D maybe TRBD1 (5 bases). This CDR3 spans 18 amino acids. Trimming cost V 2 bases and J 7 bases, with 24 bases left between them. Per the germline V gene, CDR1 is MNHEY and CDR2 is SMNVEV (reference sequence). CDR3 sequence reads: CASSLGIRDGASLQPQHF. The CDR3 DNA sequence: TGTGCCAGCAGTTTAGGTATTAGGGATGGGGCTTCCTTGCAGCCCCAGCATTTT.

A single count supports this clone. This rearrangement joins TRBV3-1 (or the pseudogene TRBV3-2) to TRBJ2-2; D unclear. The germline V gene encodes CDR1 LGHDT and CDR2 YNNKEL (reference sequence). The V end lost 2 bases, the J end lost 4 bases, and 17 bases lay between the germline ends. The CDR3 consists of 17 residues. The CDR3, as DNA: TGTGCCAGCAGCCAATTTATCCACCCCCCGAGCACCGGGGAGCTGTTTTTT. Protein: CASSQFIHPPSTGELFF.

The V gene is TRBV19, the J gene TRBJ2-2; possibly TRBD2 for D (6 bases). V was shortened by 6 bases and J by 3 bases, with 17 bases between the two germline ends. There are 16 residues in the CDR3. The germline V gene has CDR1 LNHDA and CDR2 SQIVND (reference sequence). The CDR3: CASRKGGAQDTGELFF. CDR3 bases: TGTGCCAGTAGAAAGGGCGGGGCTCAGGACACCGGGGAGCTGTTTTTT.

Within the sample, this clone is medium-sized. The V and J genes are TRBV6-5 and TRBJ2-7; a weak D match, TRBD2 (5 bases). CDR3 size: 13 residues. Germline lookup yields CDR1 MNHEY and CDR2 SVGAGI. The V and J ends lost 7 bases and 2 bases respectively, with 12 bases between them. The CDR3 region is CASTDGSPYEQYF. CDR3 DNA sequence: TGTGCCAGCACCGATGGGAGTCCCTACGAGCAGTACTTC.

The chain links TRBV30 to TRBJ2-7; weak D call: TRBD1 (6 bases). The germline gives CDR1 GTSNPN, CDR2 SVGIG (reference sequence). The CDR3 is 14 residues long. The V end was cut by 3 bases, the J end by 2 bases, with 14 bases between. CDR3 loop: CAWSSGTRAYEQYF. In nucleotides, the CDR3 is TGTGCCTGGAGCTCCGGGACACGAGCCTACGAGCAGTACTTC.

The chain links TRBV2 to TRBJ1-5; 8 positions agree with TRBD1. The CDR3 length is 14 residues. Per the germline V gene, CDR1 is SNHLY and CDR2 is FYNNEI. V was pared by 8 bases and J by 6 bases, with 9 bases of the junction left unmatched. Written as DNA, the CDR3 is TGTGCCAGCGCGGTAACAGGGGGAATTCAGCCCCAGCATTTT. Translated: CASAVTGGIQPQHF.

The chain uses TRBV5-1 and TRBJ2-2, with 8 bases matching TRBD1. Germline lookup yields CDR1 SGHRS and CDR2 YFSETQ. Germline trimming cut 0 bases from V and 5 bases from J; bases unmatched to any gene: 3. CDR3 length equals 15 residues. CDR3 residues: CASSLANRGTGELFF. Written as DNA, the CDR3 is TGCGCCAGCAGCTTGGCCAACAGGGGGACCGGGGAGCTGTTTTTT.

This clone has only a few counts. V usage is TRBV10-3 and J usage is TRBJ1-3; D might be TRBD1 (5 bases). Trimming took 5 bases from V and 2 from J, leaving 16 bases between them. CDR1 and CDR2 from the germline V gene are ENHRY and SYGVKD. This CDR3 spans 16 amino acids. The CDR3 here is CAISYGGAGAGNTIYF. CDR3 DNA sequence: TGTGCCATCAGTTATGGTGGGGCTGGGGCTGGAAACACCATATATTTT.

The gene calls are TRBV2 and TRBJ1-4; 7 bases are shared with TRBD1. The CDR3 runs to 14 residues. Germline V gene sequence: CDR1 SNHLY, CDR2 FYNNEI. Trimming at V came to 5 bases and at J to 2 bases, leaving 2 bases not matched to a gene. The CDR3 sequence is CASSTQGTNEKLFF. In DNA form, the CDR3 reads TGTGCCAGCAGTACACAGGGGACTAATGAAAAACTGTTTTTT.

The V gene is TRBV20-1, the J gene TRBJ1-2; TRBD1 matches at 10 bases. V shed 3 bases and J 2 bases; nucleotides not matched to a gene: 15. There are 18 residues in the CDR3. Germline CDR1 DFQATT, CDR2 SNEGSKA (reference sequence). In nucleotides, the CDR3 is TGCAGTGCTAGTCCTTATCTCGGGACAGGGGTGGGCAACTATGGCTACACCTTC. Amino acid sequence: CSASPYLGTGVGNYGYTF.

A few counts support this clone. The rearrangement links TRBV5-1 to TRBJ2-1; D ambiguous. The CDR3 sequence is 14 residues long. V shed 2 bases and J shed 0 bases, with 6 bases lying between them. The germline V gene encodes CDR1 SGHRS and CDR2 YFSETQ. This CDR3 is CASSLAPSYNEQFF. CDR3 nucleotide sequence: TGCGCCAGCAGCTTAGCCCCCTCCTACAATGAGCAGTTCTTC.

The chain employs TRBV29-1 and TRBJ1-2; D unclear. The length of the CDR3 is 16 residues. Trimming stripped 1 base from V and 3 bases from J, with 18 bases between. Germline V gene data show CDR1 as SQVTM and CDR2 as ANQGSEA. CDR3 sequence (DNA): TGCAGCGTTGAAGCCCCCCCCACCGGCCGGGACTATGGCTACACCTTC. Translation gives CSVEAPPTGRDYGYTF.

CDR3 loop: CSARGGETQYF. CDR3 in DNA: TGCAGTGCGCGGGGGGGGGAGACCCAGTACTTC. The chain carries TRBV20-1 and TRBJ2-5, with 9 bases matching TRBD2. CDR1 and CDR2 (germline): DFQATT, SNEGSKA (reference sequence). This CDR3 is built from 11 residues. V dropped 6 bases and J dropped 5; count of bases not matched to a gene: 1.

The chain combines TRBV4-2 with TRBJ1-5; D possibly corresponds to TRBD1 (5 bases). Germline CDR1 LGHNA, CDR2 YNFKEQ. The ends were cut back, 5 bases at V and 2 bases at J, with 10 bases in the middle. The CDR3 spans 14 residues. This CDR3 reads CASSVAGGNQPQHF. The CDR3 DNA is TGTGCCAGCAGCGTAGCGGGGGGCAATCAGCCCCAGCATTTT.

This clone showed up just a few times. V and J are TRBV28 and TRBJ1-2, with a possible D match to TRBD1 (5 bases). Trimming pared 7 bases from V and 4 bases from J, leaving 13 bases between. Germline V gene sequence: CDR1 MDHEN, CDR2 SYDVKM. The CDR3 consists of 13 residues. The CDR3 spells CASNGGASYGYTF. CDR3 sequence (DNA): TGTGCCAGCAACGGGGGAGCCTCCTATGGCTACACCTTC.

The V call is TRBV7-9, the J call TRBJ1-2, with TRBD1 matching 10 bases. Germline V CDR1 and CDR2: SEHNR, FQNEAQ (reference sequence). This CDR3 has 15 residues. The V gene end was trimmed by 4 bases and the J gene end by 8 bases; junction bases not matched to a gene: 10. As DNA, the CDR3 is TGTGCCAGCAGCTCCACCGGGACAGGGGCAATGGGCTACACCTTC. The encoded protein is CASSSTGTGAMGYTF.

The V call is TRBV27, the J call TRBJ1-2; D is ambiguous. This CDR3 is 13 amino acids long. Trimming shortened V by 5 bases and J by 4 bases, and 11 bases separated the two germline ends. CDR1 is MNHEY and CDR2 is SMNVEV in the germline V gene (reference sequence). The CDR3 loop is CASSLNGGYGYTF. CDR3 in DNA: TGTGCCAGCAGTCTAAACGGAGGCTATGGCTACACCTTC.

This CDR3 is CASSADPRQRNTEAFF. CDR3 bases: TGTGCCAGCAGCGCCGACCCGAGACAGAGGAACACTGAAGCTTTCTTT. The V and J genes are TRBV9 and TRBJ1-1; TRBD1 might be the D (5 bases). The germline V and J ends were trimmed by 3 bases and 1 base, with 16 bases remaining between them. In germline, CDR1 is SGDLS, CDR2 YYNGEE. The CDR3 sequence is 16 residues long.

This clone has just a few counts. CDR3 loop: CASSHDTGTPLHF. CDR3 sequence (DNA): TGCGCCAGCAGCCATGACACGGGGACACCCCTCCACTTT. The chain employs TRBV10-2 and TRBJ1-6; D is ambiguous. Trimming took 6 bases from V and 11 from J, leaving 14 bases between them. Germline assignment: CDR1 WSHSY and CDR2 SAAADI. The CDR3 runs 13 residues.